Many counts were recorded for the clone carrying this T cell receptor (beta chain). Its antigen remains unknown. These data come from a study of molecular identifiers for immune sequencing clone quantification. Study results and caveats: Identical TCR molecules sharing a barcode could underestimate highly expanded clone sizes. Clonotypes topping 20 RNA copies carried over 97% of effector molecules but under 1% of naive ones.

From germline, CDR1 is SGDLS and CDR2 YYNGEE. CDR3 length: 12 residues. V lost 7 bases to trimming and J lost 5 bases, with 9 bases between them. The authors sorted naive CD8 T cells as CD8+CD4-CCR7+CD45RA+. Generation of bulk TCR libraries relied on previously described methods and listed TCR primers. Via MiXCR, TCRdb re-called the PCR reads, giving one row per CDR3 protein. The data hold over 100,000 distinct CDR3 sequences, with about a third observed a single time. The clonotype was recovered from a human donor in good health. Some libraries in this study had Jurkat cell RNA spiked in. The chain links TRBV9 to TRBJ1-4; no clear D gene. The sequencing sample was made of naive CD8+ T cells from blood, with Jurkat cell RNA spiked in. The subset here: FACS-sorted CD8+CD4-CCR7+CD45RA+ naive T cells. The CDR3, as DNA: TGTGCCAGCGGGAGAGGAAATGAAAAACTGTTTTTT. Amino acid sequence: CASGRGNEKLFF.